Presented here are 20 T cell receptor beta chains from one specimen sequenced in a study of glioma-infiltrating T cells. Amplification of TCR alpha and beta CDR3 regions from RNA used iRepertoire nested multiplex PCR. TCRdb itself ran the multiplex PCR reads through MiXCR, one entry per CDR3 protein. The sample carries roughly 16,000 distinct CDR3 sequences, over 45% recorded once. The sequenced sample consisted of glioma tissue, nonneoplastic brain tissue, or PBMCs (not recorded which). The receptors derive from a human donor with low-grade glioma or glioblastoma, undergoing nonglioma brain surgery, or in good health (not recorded which).

This clonotype appeared once. Because it lacks the conserved phenylalanine or tryptophan at the end, this CDR3 is likely a read error. The chain couples TRBV28 to TRBJ1-2; D is uncertain. Germline CDR1 and CDR2: MDHEN and SYDVKM. The CDR3 length is 14 residues. V lost 5 bases and J lost 1, with 11 bases in between. The CDR3 is CASSEREVNYGYTL. CDR3 sequence (DNA): TGTGCCAGCAGTGAAAGGGAGGTTAACTATGGCTACACCTTA.

The chain employs TRBV20-1 and TRBJ1-1; no definite D call. V was trimmed by 5 bases and J by 5 bases, leaving 21 bases between them. The CDR3 runs to 15 residues. Germline-derived CDR1 and CDR2 are DFQATT and SNEGSKA (reference sequence). The CDR3 protein is CSARRADTSGTEAFF. The CDR3 bases are TGCAGTGCTCGCCGGGCCGACACCTCCGGGACTGAAGCTTTCTTT.

The rearrangement joins TRBV6-1 to TRBJ2-1; maybe TRBD2 (5 bases). This CDR3 region has 14 residues. The ends were cut back, 6 bases at V and 4 bases at J, with 13 bases in the middle. The germline CDR1 and CDR2 sequences are MNHNS and SASEGT. The CDR3 protein is CASRGLLIYNEQFF. DNA for the CDR3: TGTGCCAGCAGAGGACTCCTCATATACAATGAGCAGTTCTTC.

The chain couples TRBV6-6 to TRBJ2-7, with D possibly being TRBD1 (6 bases). Per germline, CDR1 MNHNY and CDR2 SVGAGI (reference sequence). The V and J ends lost 7 bases and 7 bases respectively, with 11 bases between them. The CDR3 runs 11 residues. The CDR3 spells CASMNRVEQYF. Written as DNA, the CDR3 is TGTGCCAGCATGAACAGGGTTGAGCAGTACTTC.

The CDR3 protein is CASSGGIASSSYEQYF. In nucleotides, the CDR3 is TGTGCCAGCAGCGGGGGGATAGCGTCGAGCTCCTACGAGCAGTACTTC. This chain connects TRBV7-9 to TRBJ2-7, with a tentative D call TRBD2 (6 bases). There are 16 residues in the CDR3. CDR1 is SEHNR, CDR2 FQNEAQ, per germline (reference sequence). With 5 bases removed from V and 0 bases from J, the gap between germline ends came to 17 bases. The whole variable domain, remainder taken from reference TRBV7-9 and TRBJ2-7, is DTGVSQNPRHKITKRGQNVTFRCDPISEHNRLYWYRQTLGQGPEFLTYFQNEAQLEKSRLLSDRFSAERPKGSFSTLEIQRTEQGDSAMYLCASSGGIASSSYEQYFGPGTRLTVT.

This chain joins TRBV6-9 and TRBJ1-3; 9 nucleotides match TRBD1. Germline loops: CDR1 MNHGY, CDR2 SVAAGI. Trimming cost V 3 bases and J 4 bases; bases outside gene matches: 4. The CDR3 is made up of 15 amino acids. CDR3 bases: TGTGCCAGCAGTTACGGACAGGGGCGAGGAAACACCATATATTTT. Its protein is CASSYGQGRGNTIYF.

A single count supports this clonotype. V usage is TRBV20-1 and J usage is TRBJ2-3, with TRBD1 identical over 8 bases. The DNA matches TRBJ1-1 better at its end, which makes the J call doubtful. This CDR3 contains 14 residues. Germline V gene data show CDR1 as DFQATT and CDR2 as SNEGSKA (reference sequence). The DNA of the CDR3 is TGCAGTGCTAGTCTAGGGACAGGAGACACTGAAGCTTTCTTT. Translated, it gives CSASLGTGDTEAFF.

This clonotype was found many times. This chain joins TRBV5-1 and TRBJ2-7; D remains ambiguous. CDR3 length equals 13 residues. Germline CDR1 is SGHRS and CDR2 is YFSETQ. Trimming left V 0 bases short and J 3 bases short, with 7 bases between. CDR3 sequence: CASSLEVSYEQYF. CDR3 DNA sequence: TGCGCCAGCAGCTTGGAAGTCAGCTACGAGCAGTACTTC.

Regarding this clonotype: The germline gene is not matched at one end of the junction; a read error may be the cause. The chain recombines TRBV24-1 with TRBJ2-1; 10 bases match TRBD1. Germline V gene sequence: CDR1 KGHDR, CDR2 SFDVKD. The CDR3 is 15 residues long. The CDR3 DNA reads TGTGCCATCAGTGAGGACAGGGGGTCCTACAATGAGCAGTTCTTC. Its translation: CAISEDRGSYNEQFF.

The rearrangement joins TRBV5-1 to TRBJ2-2; maybe TRBD2 (5 bases). V lost 0 bases to trimming and J lost 3 bases, with 12 bases between them. Germline V CDR1 and CDR2: SGHRS, YFSETQ. The CDR3 has 16 amino acids. CDR3 region: CASSLVPGSDTGELFF. CDR3 DNA: TGCGCCAGCAGCTTGGTTCCGGGGTCGGACACCGGGGAGCTGTTTTTT.

The chain couples TRBV7-3 to TRBJ2-7; D possibly corresponds to TRBD2 (5 bases). Deletions cut 1 base from V and 6 bases from J, with 10 bases between. Germline CDR1 SGHTA, CDR2 FQGTGA. The CDR3 is 13 amino acids. CDR3 loop: CASSLSSRGEQYF. The CDR3 coding sequence is TGTGCCAGCAGCTTAAGCTCCCGGGGCGAGCAGTACTTC.

This chain joins TRBV6-6 and TRBJ1-1, with D uncertain. The length of the CDR3 is 14 residues. Germline-derived CDR1 and CDR2 are MNHNY and SVGAGI (reference sequence). Trimming cost V 11 bases and J 0 bases, with 16 bases left between them. The CDR3: CAASRREMNTEAFF. CDR3 in DNA: TGTGCCGCCTCTCGGAGAGAGATGAACACTGAAGCTTTCTTT.

Points on this clonotype: It may be a read error: a sequence one base away is much more abundant. The rearrangement joins TRBV7-9 to TRBJ1-2; no clear D. Germline CDR1 SEHNR, CDR2 FQNEAQ (reference sequence). The CDR3 totals 14 residues. Trimming took 2 bases from V and 8 from J, leaving 15 bases between them. The CDR3 reads CASSLYDMGGGYTF. Written as DNA, the CDR3 is TGTGCCAGCAGCTTATACGACATGGGAGGAGGCTACACCTTC.

For the CDR3, the DNA is TGTGCCAGCAGTTCCGTCCAGGTGAACACTGAAGCTTTCTTT. Amino acids: CASSSVQVNTEAFF. This sequence joins TRBV28 and TRBJ1-1; D gene unclear. This CDR3 is built from 14 residues. The V end was cut by 4 bases, the J end by 0 bases, with 9 bases between. Per germline, CDR1 MDHEN and CDR2 SYDVKM.

In its sample, this clonotype is medium-sized. V gene TRBV28 combines with J gene TRBJ2-7, with D perhaps matching TRBD1 (6 bases). CDR1 is MDHEN, CDR2 SYDVKM, per germline. V was pared by 6 bases and J by 2 bases, with 14 bases between. The CDR3 loop spans 14 amino acids. The chain's CDR3 is CASRPLQGTYEQYF. CDR3 sequence (DNA): TGTGCCAGCAGACCCCTACAGGGAACCTACGAGCAGTACTTC.

The count of this clonotype is one. One end of the junction does not line up with germline, which may come from a read error. The chain recombines TRBV28 with TRBJ2-5; 8 bases match TRBD2. This CDR3 has 16 amino acids. CDR1 MDHEN and CDR2 SYDVKM come from the germline V gene. In nucleotides, the CDR3 is TGTGCCGGCAGTTTAATCTGGCGGGAGGTAGCAGAGACCCAGTACTTC. It translates to CAGSLIWREVAETQYF. The whole variable domain, remainder taken from reference TRBV28 and TRBJ2-5, is DVKVTQSSRYLVKRTGEKVFLECVQDMDHENMFWYRQDPGLGLRLIYFSYDVKMKEKGDIPEGYSVSREKKERFSLILESASTNQTSMYLCAGSLIWREVAETQYFGPGTRLLVL.

This clonotype was recorded at least ten times. The CDR3 region has the DNA TGCAGTGCTATCCTCCGGGACAGGGACCCCTACGAGCAGTACTTC. The encoded protein is CSAILRDRDPYEQYF. This rearrangement joins TRBV20-1 to TRBJ2-7; TRBD1 matches at 9 bases. CDR1 DFQATT and CDR2 SNEGSKA come from the germline V gene (reference sequence). The CDR3 length is 15 residues. After removal of 4 bases from V and 2 bases from J, the junction contained 9 bases not matched to a gene.

This clonotype was counted only a few times. The chain has TRBV3-1 and TRBJ2-7; unclear D gene. The V and J ends lost 6 bases and 7 bases respectively, with 16 bases between them. Germline CDR1 LGHDT, CDR2 YNNKEL (reference sequence). This CDR3 is built from 13 residues. The CDR3 spells CASSSGPLGEQYF. The DNA of the CDR3 is TGTGCCAGCAGTTCCGGGCCCCTCGGGGAGCAGTACTTC.

A note on this clonotype: The junction departs from germline at one end; a sequencing error may be responsible. V is TRBV20-1 and J is TRBJ1-1; tentative D call: TRBD1 (6 bases). This CDR3 is 13 amino acids long. CDR1 and CDR2 from the germline V gene are DFQATT and SNEGSKA (reference sequence). CDR3 protein: CSATDSLNTEDFF. The CDR3 DNA sequence: TGCAGTGCTACGGACAGTCTGAACACTGAAGATTTCTTT.

This chain joins TRBV14 and TRBJ1-1; D ambiguous. Per germline, CDR1 SGHDN and CDR2 FVKESK. The CDR3 runs to 14 residues. Trimming removed 4 bases at V and 5 bases at J, with 14 bases between. CDR3 loop: CASSPPGQTTEAFF. The CDR3 DNA follows: TGTGCCAGCAGCCCCCCGGGCCAGACAACTGAAGCTTTCTTT.